This paragraph reports one T cell receptor (beta chain). The clone's antigen remains unknown. No quality values exist for individual bases; no much larger clone is one base distant. TCRbeta CDR3 regions were amplified from genomic DNA using the immunoSEQ Assay, a bias-controlled multiplex PCR. Per the source publication's procedure: Nucleated cell counts per sample were estimated from amplification of reference gene primers within the assay. To quantify the absolute abundance of each unique TCRbeta CDR3 rearrangement, sequence reads were collapsed and filtered. For each sample, productive Simpson clonality was calculated as the square root of Simpson's diversity index across productive rearrangements. TCRdb provides this immuneACCESS table in a form limited to in-frame rearrangements. Some clones are lacking; in checked studies, under half of them reflect an unresolved V gene, and why the rest are absent is not known. V, J and clone size reflect that table, while D and trimming were determined from the DNA. Here the sample has 120,000 or so clones; 90% occur a single time. Roughly 3.7% of the sample is in the top ten clones.

V is cut by 6 bases and J by 11 bases, and the space between the germline ends is 13 bases. The CDR3 goes from the cysteine to the phenylalanine over 10 residues. Only the CDR3 part of the read is kept: 30 bases, read in frame from the first base. CDR1 and CDR2 are read off the germline V gene as SQVTM and ANQGSEA. The sample is drawn from a study of blood T cell repertoires in COVID-19 (dated by TCRdb to 2019 to 2021). About the investigation overall: Samples covering the acute and convalescent phases of COVID-19 were provided by collaborators in the United States, Italy and Spain. The repertoires were released in a freely available public database meant as a resource for research on the immune response to SARS-CoV-2. Subjects who had been exposed to COVID-19, were actively infected with it, or had recovered from it provided the deeply sampled blood TCRbeta repertoires that made up the dataset. The samples were drawn from two sources: the first 160 participants of the ongoing ImmuneRACE study, and 950 to 1,500 subjects contributed by 6 global collaborators. The prospective study material was composed of cDNA or gDNA derived from T cells, B-cell-depleted T cells, or PBMCs. HLA class I and class II types, where available, came from metadata supplied by the sample provider rather than from assay-based typing. The sample metadata nearly always contained a de-identified subject ID, COVID-19 status, age in years and sex.

Collaborating institutions collected whole blood in K2EDTA tubes following their own protocols. For TCRbeta analysis, collaborators shipped samples in one of three forms: frozen whole blood, isolated PBMCs, or DNA extracted from either of those sample types. Study-level results and caveats: How much clinical and demographic metadata was included differed by source and by participant, and the metadata was provided uncurated.

Sequencing input: peripheral blood. This TCR was sampled from a man aged 50 to 59 with active COVID-19. The rearranged chain carries TRBV29-1 and TRBJ1-2; the D segment cannot be called with confidence. The CDR3: CSVADPGYTF. The DNA reads TGCAGCGTAGCTGACCCGGGATACACCTTC.